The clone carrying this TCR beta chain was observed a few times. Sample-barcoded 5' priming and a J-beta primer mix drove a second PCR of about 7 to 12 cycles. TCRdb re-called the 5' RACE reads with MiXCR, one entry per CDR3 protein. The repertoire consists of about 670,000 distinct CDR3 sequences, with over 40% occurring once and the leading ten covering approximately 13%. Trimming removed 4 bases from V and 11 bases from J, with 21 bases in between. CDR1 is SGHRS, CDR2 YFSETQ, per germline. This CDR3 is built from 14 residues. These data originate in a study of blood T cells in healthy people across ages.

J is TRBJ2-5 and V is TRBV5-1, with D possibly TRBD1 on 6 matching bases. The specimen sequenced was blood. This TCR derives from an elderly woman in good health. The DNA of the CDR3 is TGCGCCAGCAGCCAGCGCCCGGAAAAGGGGGAGCAGTACTTC. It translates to CASSQRPEKGEQYF.